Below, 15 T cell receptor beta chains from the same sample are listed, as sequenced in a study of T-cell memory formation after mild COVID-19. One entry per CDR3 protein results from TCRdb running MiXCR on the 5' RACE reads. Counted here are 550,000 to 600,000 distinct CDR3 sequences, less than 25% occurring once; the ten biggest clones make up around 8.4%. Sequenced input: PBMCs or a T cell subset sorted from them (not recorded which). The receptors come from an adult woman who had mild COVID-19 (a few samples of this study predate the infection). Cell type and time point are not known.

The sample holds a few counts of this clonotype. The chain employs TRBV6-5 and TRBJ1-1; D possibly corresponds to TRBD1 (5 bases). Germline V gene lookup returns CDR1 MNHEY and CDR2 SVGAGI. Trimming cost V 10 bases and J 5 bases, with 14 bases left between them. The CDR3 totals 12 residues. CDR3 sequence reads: CATRQRRTEAFF. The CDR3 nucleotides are TGTGCCACACGACAGAGGAGGACTGAAGCTTTCTTT.

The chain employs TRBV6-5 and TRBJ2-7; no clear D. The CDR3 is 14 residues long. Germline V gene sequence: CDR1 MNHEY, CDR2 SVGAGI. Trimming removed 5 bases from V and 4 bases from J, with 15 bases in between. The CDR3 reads CASSRTPGSYEQYF. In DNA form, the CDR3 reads TGTGCCAGCAGTAGAACCCCTGGGTCTTACGAGCAGTACTTC.

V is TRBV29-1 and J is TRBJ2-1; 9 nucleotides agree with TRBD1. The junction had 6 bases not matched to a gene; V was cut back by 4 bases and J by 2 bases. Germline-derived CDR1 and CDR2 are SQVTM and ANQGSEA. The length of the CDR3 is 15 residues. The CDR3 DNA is TGCAGCGTTGTGGGCGGACAGGGGACCTACAATGAGCAGTTCTTC. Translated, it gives CSVVGGQGTYNEQFF.

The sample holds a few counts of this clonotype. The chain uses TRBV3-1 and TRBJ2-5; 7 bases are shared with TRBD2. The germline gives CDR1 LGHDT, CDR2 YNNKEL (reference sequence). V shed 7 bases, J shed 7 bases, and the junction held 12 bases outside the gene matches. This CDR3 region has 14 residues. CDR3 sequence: CASTPPSASGTQYF. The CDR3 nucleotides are TGTGCCAGCACCCCACCGTCGGCTAGCGGGACCCAGTACTTC.

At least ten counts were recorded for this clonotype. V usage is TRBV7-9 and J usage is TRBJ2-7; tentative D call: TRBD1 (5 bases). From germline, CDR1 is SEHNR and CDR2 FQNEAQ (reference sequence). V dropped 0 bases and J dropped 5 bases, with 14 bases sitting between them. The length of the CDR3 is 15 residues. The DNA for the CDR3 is TGTGCCAGCAGCTTAGCGGTTGGACAATATGACGAGCAGTACTTC. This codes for CASSLAVGQYDEQYF.

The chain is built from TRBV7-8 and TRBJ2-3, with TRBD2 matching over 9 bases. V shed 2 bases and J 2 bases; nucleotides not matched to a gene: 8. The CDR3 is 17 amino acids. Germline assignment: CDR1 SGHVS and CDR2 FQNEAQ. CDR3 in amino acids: CASSLSGLAENTDTQYF. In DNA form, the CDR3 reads TGTGCCAGCAGCTTATCGGGACTAGCCGAGAACACAGATACGCAGTATTTT.

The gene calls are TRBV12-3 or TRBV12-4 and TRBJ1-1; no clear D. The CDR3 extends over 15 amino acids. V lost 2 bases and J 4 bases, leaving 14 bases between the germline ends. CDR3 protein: CASSLLDFMGTEAFF. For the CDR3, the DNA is TGTGCCAGCAGTTTATTAGATTTTATGGGCACTGAAGCTTTCTTT.

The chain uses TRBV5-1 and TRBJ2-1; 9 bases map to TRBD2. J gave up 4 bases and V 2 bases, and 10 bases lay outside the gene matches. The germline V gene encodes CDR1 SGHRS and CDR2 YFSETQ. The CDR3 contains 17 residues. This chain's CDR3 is CASSLVASGVKYNEQFF. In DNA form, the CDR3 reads TGCGCCAGCAGCTTAGTAGCTAGCGGGGTTAAATACAATGAGCAGTTCTTC.

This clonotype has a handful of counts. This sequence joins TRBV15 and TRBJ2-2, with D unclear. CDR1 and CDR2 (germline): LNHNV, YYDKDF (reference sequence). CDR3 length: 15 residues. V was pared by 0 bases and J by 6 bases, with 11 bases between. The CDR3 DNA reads TGTGCCACCAGCAGAGATAGGGTTGGACCCGGGGAGCTGTTTTTT. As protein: CATSRDRVGPGELFF.

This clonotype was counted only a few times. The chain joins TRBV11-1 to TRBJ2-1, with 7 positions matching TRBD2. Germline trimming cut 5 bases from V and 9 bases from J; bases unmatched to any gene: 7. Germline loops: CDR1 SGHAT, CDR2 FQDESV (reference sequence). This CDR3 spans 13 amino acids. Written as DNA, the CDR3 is TGTGCCAGCAGCGCCGGAAGCGGGGTTGAGCAGTTCTTC. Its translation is CASSAGSGVEQFF.

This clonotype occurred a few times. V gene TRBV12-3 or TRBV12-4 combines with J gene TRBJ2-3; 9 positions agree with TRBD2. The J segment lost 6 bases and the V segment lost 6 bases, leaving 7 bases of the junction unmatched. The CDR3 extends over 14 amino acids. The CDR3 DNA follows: TGTGCCAGCAGCCGCGGGGGGGCCTTGGATACGCAGTATTTT. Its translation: CASSRGGALDTQYF.

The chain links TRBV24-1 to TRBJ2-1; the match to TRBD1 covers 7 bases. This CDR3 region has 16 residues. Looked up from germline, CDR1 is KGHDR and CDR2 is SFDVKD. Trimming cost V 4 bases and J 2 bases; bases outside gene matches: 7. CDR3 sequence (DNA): TGTGCCACCAGTGACCCGACAGGGCTCGCCTACAATGAGCAGTTCTTC. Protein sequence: CATSDPTGLAYNEQFF.

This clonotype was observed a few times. Here the CDR3 DNA reads TGCGCCAGCAGGGACGGGACGGGGTTCCGCAATCAGCCCCAGCATTTT. Protein sequence: CASRDGTGFRNQPQHF. V is TRBV10-2 and J is TRBJ1-5, with TRBD1 as a possible D gene (5 bases). The CDR3 has 16 residues. Trimming pared 6 bases from V and 2 bases from J, leaving 17 bases between. Germline lookup yields CDR1 WSHSY and CDR2 SAAADI.

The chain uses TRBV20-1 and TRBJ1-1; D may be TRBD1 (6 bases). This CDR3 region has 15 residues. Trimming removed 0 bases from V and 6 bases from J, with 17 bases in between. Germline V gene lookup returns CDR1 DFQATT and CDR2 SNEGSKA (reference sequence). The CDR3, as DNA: TGCAGTGCTAGAGAGCTGTTAGGGGGAGGCTCTGAAGCTTTCTTT. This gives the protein CSARELLGGGSEAFF.

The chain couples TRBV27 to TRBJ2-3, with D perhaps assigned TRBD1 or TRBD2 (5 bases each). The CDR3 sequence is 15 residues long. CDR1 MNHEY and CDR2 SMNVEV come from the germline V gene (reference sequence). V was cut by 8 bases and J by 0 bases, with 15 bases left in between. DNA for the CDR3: TGTGCCAGCGGCCCGGGGCTTTGGAGCACAGATACGCAGTATTTT. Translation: CASGPGLWSTDTQYF.